Following are 11 T cell receptor beta chains from one sample sequenced in a study of spatial heterogeneity in lung cancer. Time point here: sample taken at primary tumor resection. The sequenced material consisted of unsorted whole RNA from tumor, nontumor lung or frozen PBMC. A single record per CDR3 protein comes from TCRdb applying MiXCR to the 5' RACE reads. The data hold more than 35,000 distinct CDR3 sequences, with 4% to 6% observed a single time. The sample was PBMCs, taken at surgery. The receptors stem from a female donor with early-stage non-small cell lung cancer.

This clonotype has more than one count but fewer than ten. J is TRBJ2-5 and V is TRBV4-3, with D maybe TRBD2 (6 bases). The V gene's germline CDR1 is LGHNA and CDR2 YSLEER. CDR3 length equals 14 residues. Trimming took 5 bases from V and 4 from J, leaving 14 bases between them. CDR3 protein: CASSSYLGGETQYF. The CDR3, as DNA: TGCGCCAGCAGCTCCTACCTCGGGGGAGAGACCCAGTACTTC.

This clonotype occurred a few times. The V gene is TRBV10-2, the J gene TRBJ2-1; 10 nucleotides agree with TRBD2. V lost 4 bases, J lost 3 bases, and 6 bases stayed unmatched. CDR3 size: 16 residues. Germline lookup yields CDR1 WSHSY and CDR2 SAAADI. The CDR3 spells CASSANSGGYYNEQFF. CDR3 nucleotides: TGCGCCAGCAGTGCGAATAGCGGGGGGTACTACAATGAGCAGTTCTTC.

This clonotype has at least ten counts. In DNA form, the CDR3 reads TGTGCCAGCAGTTTAGTGGGCTACGAGCAGTACTTC. This gives the protein CASSLVGYEQYF. The chain recombines TRBV28 with TRBJ2-7, with D unresolved. This CDR3 has 12 residues. Germline CDR1 MDHEN, CDR2 SYDVKM. V lost 2 bases to trimming and J lost 3 bases, with 5 bases between them.

This clonotype was observed at least ten times. The chain has TRBV20-1 and TRBJ2-1; 10 bases are shared with TRBD1. Germline values: CDR1 DFQATT, CDR2 SNEGSKA (reference sequence). The CDR3 spans 12 residues. J gave up 6 bases and V 6 bases, and 2 bases lay outside the gene matches. The CDR3 reads CSAGQGGNEQFF. As DNA, the CDR3 is TGCAGTGCCGGACAGGGGGGCAATGAGCAGTTCTTC.

This clonotype was seen more than once but under ten times. V gene TRBV6-6 combines with J gene TRBJ2-1; 10 bases are shared with TRBD2. The CDR3 is 18 residues long. CDR1 and CDR2 from the germline V gene are MNHNY and SVGAGI (reference sequence). The J segment lost 2 bases and the V segment lost 6 bases, leaving 13 bases of the junction unmatched. Here the CDR3 reads CASRSLLAGPNTYNEQFF. CDR3 coding DNA: TGTGCCAGCAGGAGCCTACTAGCGGGGCCAAATACCTACAATGAGCAGTTCTTC.

At least ten counts were recorded for this clonotype. The chain joins TRBV19 to TRBJ2-3; TRBD2 agrees at 8 bases. In germline, CDR1 is LNHDA, CDR2 SQIVND (reference sequence). The junction had 13 bases not matched to a gene; V was cut back by 6 bases and J by 8 bases. This CDR3 spans 15 amino acids. As DNA, the CDR3 is TGTGCCAGTAGAACTAGCGGAGGGGCACGTGGTACGCAGTATTTT. It is translated as CASRTSGGARGTQYF.

At least ten counts were recorded for this clonotype. The genes are TRBV20-1 and TRBJ1-5, with a tentative D call TRBD1 (6 bases). Germline V gene lookup returns CDR1 DFQATT and CDR2 SNEGSKA (reference sequence). The CDR3 contains 12 residues. Here the CDR3 reads CSLQGVNQPQHF. CDR3 DNA: TGCAGCTTACAGGGTGTCAATCAGCCCCAGCATTTT.

This clonotype has a count of ten or more. The chain has TRBV10-3 and TRBJ1-1, with D possibly being TRBD1 (6 bases). The CDR3 sequence is 13 residues long. V was cut by 4 bases and J by 1 base, with 7 bases left in between. The germline V gene has CDR1 ENHRY and CDR2 SYGVKD. CDR3 in amino acids: CAISGQANTEAFF. CDR3 nucleotides: TGTGCCATCAGTGGACAGGCGAACACTGAAGCTTTCTTT.

This clonotype has ten or more counts. The chain links TRBV5-5 to TRBJ2-7; D remains unclear. The ends were cut back, 6 bases at V and 2 bases at J, with 24 bases in the middle. Germline loops: CDR1 SGHKS, CDR2 YYEKEE (reference sequence). This CDR3 region has 17 residues. DNA for the CDR3: TGTGCCAGCACTCGCAACCCGACCTCGGCCTCCGCCTACGAGCAGTACTTC. It encodes CASTRNPTSASAYEQYF.

This clonotype was recorded a few times. The chain carries TRBV6-2 or TRBV6-3 and TRBJ2-5; D is unclear. Germline-derived CDR1 and CDR2 are MNHEY and SVGEGT. The length of the CDR3 is 12 residues. Trimming pared 2 bases from V and 5 bases from J, leaving 6 bases between. This CDR3 is CASSYAWETQYF. The CDR3 region has the DNA TGTGCCAGCAGTTACGCGTGGGAGACCCAGTACTTC.

This clonotype was seen repeatedly, ten times or more. The J gene is TRBJ2-1, the V gene TRBV2; TRBD2 matches 11 bases. The germline gives CDR1 SNHLY, CDR2 FYNNEI. V shed 5 bases, J shed 7 bases, and the junction held 7 bases outside the gene matches. The CDR3 consists of 15 residues. The DNA for the CDR3 is TGTGCCAGCAGTCCGACTAGCGGGGCGGTAAATGAGCAGTTCTTC. Translated: CASSPTSGAVNEQFF.